This T cell receptor (beta chain) was found in a study of blood T cells in healthy people across ages. Regarding the study as a whole: Naive CD4+ cell counts and diversity both ran higher in long-lived than in aged donors.

Healthy Caucasian individuals from Russia aged roughly 6 to 90 served as donors. A word on this clonotype: As yet, its antigen is unknown.

Combining a sample-barcoded 5' primer with a J-beta primer mix, a second PCR ran for 7 to 11 cycles. Researchers report that a template-switch adaptor with 12 random nucleotides tagged each cDNA molecule. Researchers report that each sample yielded at least 2.5 million CDR3-containing paired-end reads. MiXCR, applied by TCRdb to the 5' RACE reads, yields one record per CDR3 protein. The sample shows hundreds of thousands of distinct CDR3 sequences, roughly 60% of them seen only once. This CDR3 is 13 amino acids long. V lost 4 bases to trimming and J lost 2 bases, with 10 bases between them. CDR1 and CDR2 (germline): SQVTM, ANQGSEA.

The rearrangement uses TRBV29-1 and TRBJ2-3, with TRBD2 as a possible D gene (5 bases). Material for sequencing was blood. This TCR was recovered from a man aged 30 to 39 in good health. In nucleotides, the CDR3 is TGCAGCGTTGTCCAGCGGAACACAGATACGCAGTATTTT. It translates to CSVVQRNTDTQYF.